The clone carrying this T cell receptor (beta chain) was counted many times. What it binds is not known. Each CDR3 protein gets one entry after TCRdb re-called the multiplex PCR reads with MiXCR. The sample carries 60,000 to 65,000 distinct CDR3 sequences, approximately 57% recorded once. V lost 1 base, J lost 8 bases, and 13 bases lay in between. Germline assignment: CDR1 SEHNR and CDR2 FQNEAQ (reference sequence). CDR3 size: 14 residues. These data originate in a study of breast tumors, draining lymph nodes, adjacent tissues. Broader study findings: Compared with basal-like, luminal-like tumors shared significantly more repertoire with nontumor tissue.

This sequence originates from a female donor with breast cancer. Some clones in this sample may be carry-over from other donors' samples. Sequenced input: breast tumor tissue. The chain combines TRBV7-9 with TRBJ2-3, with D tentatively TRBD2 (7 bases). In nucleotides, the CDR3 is TGTGCCAGCAGCTTAGGGGGGGGCCGGGGTACGCAGTATTTT. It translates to CASSLGGGRGTQYF.